This is a list of T cell receptor beta chains from one sample in a study of T cell changes during pregnancy in multiple sclerosis. This table comes from immunoSEQ multiplex PCR, and its TCRdb copy is limited to in-frame clones, with some not included. The sample lists more than 80,000 clones; roughly 90% were seen once. The specimen comprised peripheral blood, sampled in the first trimester of pregnancy. The origin of the receptors is a female donor with multiple sclerosis, enrolled in a pregnancy study. CDR3s include the opening cysteine and the closing phenylalanine or tryptophan. The D gene is left open where the match is weak. Clone size is not always given. Where it is, it says once, few, many or a class for expanded clones.

J gene: TRBJ1-2; V gene: TRBV5-6; clone size: -; D gene: -; CDR3 protein: CASSWMGAAGGYTF; CDR3 DNA: TGTGCCAGCAGCTGGATGGGCGCAGCCGGAGGCTACACCTTC
J gene: TRBJ1-3; V gene: TRBV9; clone size: -; D gene: -; CDR3 protein: CASSTSAGWSGNTIYF; CDR3 DNA: TGTGCCAGCAGCACCAGCGCAGGGTGGAGTGGAAACACCATATATTTT
J gene: TRBJ2-7; V gene: TRBV5-1; clone size: -; D gene: TRBD1; CDR3 protein: CASSSGTVEQYF; CDR3 DNA: TGCGCCAGCAGCTCAGGGACAGTCGAGCAGTACTTC
J gene: TRBJ2-1; V gene: TRBV28; clone size: -; D gene: -; CDR3 protein: CASSEGTRPQFF; CDR3 DNA: TGTGCCAGCAGTGAAGGGACAAGACCTCAGTTCTTC
J gene: TRBJ2-1; V gene: TRBV29-1; clone size: -; D gene: -; CDR3 protein: CSVAGGEQFF; CDR3 DNA: TGCAGCGTCGCCGGGGGAGAGCAGTTCTTC
J gene: TRBJ2-3; V gene: TRBV1; clone size: -; D gene: -; CDR3 protein: CTSSLYSGRSDTQYF; CDR3 DNA: TGCACCAGCAGCCTCTATAGCGGGAGATCAGATACGCAGTATTTT
J gene: TRBJ2-3; V gene: TRBV5-1; clone size: -; D gene: TRBD2; CDR3 protein: CASSPGTSGSPQYTQYF; CDR3 DNA: TGCGCCAGCAGCCCAGGGACTAGCGGGAGCCCCCAATATACGCAGTATTTT
J gene: TRBJ1-1; V gene: TRBV10-3; clone size: -; D gene: -; CDR3 protein: CAISINVGGMNTEAFF; CDR3 DNA: TGTGCCATCAGCATTAATGTTGGGGGGATGAACACTGAAGCTTTCTTT
J gene: TRBJ2-3; V gene: TRBV5-4; clone size: -; D gene: -; CDR3 protein: CASSLATDTQYF; CDR3 DNA: TGTGCCAGCAGCTTGGCCACTGATACGCAGTATTTT
J gene: TRBJ2-7; V gene: TRBV11-2; clone size: once; D gene: TRBD1; CDR3 protein: CASSFGQGSYEQYF; CDR3 DNA: TGTGCCAGCAGCTTCGGACAGGGCTCCTACGAGCAGTACTTC
J gene: TRBJ1-2; V gene: TRBV4-1; clone size: -; D gene: -; CDR3 protein: CASSHGRGADYGYTF; CDR3 DNA: TGCGCCAGCAGCCACGGGAGGGGCGCGGATTATGGCTACACCTTC
J gene: TRBJ1-1; V gene: TRBV5-4; clone size: -; D gene: TRBD1; CDR3 protein: CASSGRQGVNTEAFF; CDR3 DNA: TGTGCCAGCAGCGGACGACAGGGGGTGAACACTGAAGCTTTCTTT
J gene: TRBJ2-5; V gene: TRBV6-1; clone size: -; D gene: -; CDR3 protein: CATTTTGLQETQYF; CDR3 DNA: TGTGCCACCACCACCACAGGGTTACAAGAGACCCAGTACTTC
J gene: TRBJ2-7; V gene: TRBV14; clone size: -; D gene: -; CDR3 protein: CASSQSLAQQYF; CDR3 DNA: TGTGCCAGCAGCCAAAGTCTAGCGCAGCAGTACTTC
J gene: TRBJ2-7; V gene: TRBV7-9; clone size: -; D gene: TRBD1; CDR3 protein: CASSRDSPYEQYF; CDR3 DNA: TGTGCCAGCAGCCGGGACAGTCCCTACGAGCAGTACTTC
J gene: TRBJ1-4; V gene: TRBV5-6; clone size: -; D gene: TRBD1; CDR3 protein: CASSFGTENEKLFF; CDR3 DNA: TGTGCCAGCAGCTTCGGGACAGAGAATGAAAAACTGTTTTTT
J gene: TRBJ1-1; V gene: TRBV27; clone size: -; D gene: -; CDR3 protein: CASSLSTTVNTEAFF; CDR3 DNA: TGTGCCAGCAGTTTATCGACGACAGTCAACACTGAAGCTTTCTTT